The rows below give T cell receptor beta chains drawn from one sample of a study of blood T cells in healthy people across ages. TCRdb processed the 5' RACE reads anew with MiXCR; each CDR3 protein has one entry. The sample holds 650,000 to 950,000 distinct CDR3 sequences, under 55% seen once. The sequencing input was blood. The receptor source for this set is a man aged 60 to 75 in good health. Both conserved end residues are part of each CDR3. A D gene is named only where the DNA matches it firmly. Only some rows state a clone size, as once, few, many or a class for expanded clones.

v_call: TRBV6-5
d_call: NA
j_call: TRBJ2-7
clone_size: NA
cdr3_length: 13
cdr3_aa: CPTRASGDYEQYF
cdr3_nt: TGTCCAACGAGGGCCAGCGGAGACTACGAGCAGTACTTC

v_call: TRBV29-1
d_call: NA
j_call: TRBJ2-1
clone_size: few
cdr3_length: 15
cdr3_aa: CSVDHRRNSYNEQFF
cdr3_nt: TGCAGCGTTGACCACAGGCGAAACTCCTACAATGAGCAGTTCTTC

v_call: TRBV24-1
d_call: NA
j_call: TRBJ1-5
clone_size: NA
cdr3_length: 12
cdr3_aa: CATSAPIKPQHF
cdr3_nt: TGTGCCACCAGTGCCCCCATCAAGCCCCAGCATTTT

v_call: TRBV4-3
d_call: NA
j_call: TRBJ2-5
clone_size: few
cdr3_length: 13
cdr3_aa: CASSQEGGETQYF
cdr3_nt: TGCGCCAGCAGCCAAGAAGGAGGAGAGACCCAGTACTTC

v_call: TRBV20-1
d_call: NA
j_call: TRBJ1-1
clone_size: NA
cdr3_length: 14
cdr3_aa: CSASQVPGVFEAFF
cdr3_nt: TGCAGTGCTAGTCAAGTACCGGGAGTGTTTGAAGCTTTCTTT

v_call: TRBV29-1
d_call: NA
j_call: TRBJ2-7
clone_size: many
cdr3_length: 13
cdr3_aa: CSVRLKRRDEQYF
cdr3_nt: TGCAGCGTGCGCTTAAAGCGACGGGACGAGCAGTACTTC

v_call: TRBV20-1
d_call: NA
j_call: TRBJ2-2
clone_size: few
cdr3_length: 14
cdr3_aa: CSAMGPWGTGELFF
cdr3_nt: TGCAGTGCCATGGGACCTTGGGGCACCGGGGAGCTGTTTTTT

v_call: TRBV9
d_call: NA
j_call: TRBJ2-3
clone_size: NA
cdr3_length: 15
cdr3_aa: CASSVAAGGTDTQYF
cdr3_nt: TGTGCCAGCAGCGTAGCGGCAGGAGGCACAGATACGCAGTATTTT

v_call: TRBV24-1
d_call: NA
j_call: TRBJ2-7
clone_size: few
cdr3_length: 14
cdr3_aa: CATSDSGISYEQYF
cdr3_nt: TGTGCCACCAGTGATTCAGGAATATCCTACGAGCAGTACTTC

v_call: TRBV7-9
d_call: TRBD1
j_call: TRBJ1-2
clone_size: NA
cdr3_length: 16
cdr3_aa: CASSPAPGQGVYGYTF
cdr3_nt: TGTGCCAGCAGCCCAGCACCGGGACAGGGGGTCTATGGCTACACCTTC

v_call: TRBV4-3
d_call: NA
j_call: TRBJ1-2
clone_size: many
cdr3_length: 14
cdr3_aa: CASSQDVGGLGYTF
cdr3_nt: TGCGCCAGCAGCCAAGATGTGGGTGGCCTTGGCTACACCTTC

v_call: TRBV20-1
d_call: NA
j_call: TRBJ1-2
clone_size: few
cdr3_length: 13
cdr3_aa: CSARELDRFGYTF
cdr3_nt: TGCAGTGCTAGAGAACTCGACAGGTTTGGCTACACCTTC

v_call: TRBV15
d_call: NA
j_call: TRBJ2-3
clone_size: NA
cdr3_length: 14
cdr3_aa: CATSEGGATDTQYF
cdr3_nt: TGTGCCACCAGCGAAGGGGGGGCCACAGATACGCAGTATTTT

v_call: TRBV4-1
d_call: NA
j_call: TRBJ1-1
clone_size: NA
cdr3_length: 14
cdr3_aa: CASSQDEAGRGAFF
cdr3_nt: TGCGCCAGCAGCCAAGATGAAGCCGGGCGGGGAGCTTTCTTT

v_call: TRBV20-1
d_call: NA
j_call: TRBJ2-6
clone_size: few
cdr3_length: 15
cdr3_aa: CSATGHPSGANVLTF
cdr3_nt: TGCAGTGCCACGGGACACCCCTCTGGGGCCAACGTCCTGACTTTC

v_call: TRBV18
d_call: NA
j_call: TRBJ1-2
clone_size: few
cdr3_length: 13
cdr3_aa: CASSPDRAYGYTF
cdr3_nt: TGTGCCAGCTCACCGGACAGAGCCTATGGCTACACCTTC

v_call: TRBV9
d_call: NA
j_call: TRBJ1-1
clone_size: few
cdr3_length: 14
cdr3_aa: CASSESGLGTEAFF
cdr3_nt: TGTGCCAGCAGCGAGTCGGGGTTAGGCACTGAAGCTTTCTTT

v_call: TRBV18
d_call: NA
j_call: TRBJ1-1
clone_size: NA
cdr3_length: 14
cdr3_aa: CASSPPTENTEAFF
cdr3_nt: TGTGCCAGCTCACCACCAACAGAGAACACTGAAGCTTTCTTT

v_call: TRBV27
d_call: TRBD1
j_call: TRBJ1-1
clone_size: NA
cdr3_length: 15
cdr3_aa: CASSHRDRVNTGAFF
cdr3_nt: TGTGCCAGCAGTCACCGGGACAGGGTGAACACTGGAGCTTTCTTT

v_call: TRBV12-3/TRBV12-4
d_call: TRBD1
j_call: TRBJ1-2
clone_size: NA
cdr3_length: 14
cdr3_aa: CASSRARTGYGYTF
cdr3_nt: TGTGCCAGCAGTAGGGCGCGGACAGGCTATGGCTACACCTTC

v_call: TRBV20-1
d_call: NA
j_call: TRBJ1-4
clone_size: few
cdr3_length: 14
cdr3_aa: CSASPGRNNEKLFF
cdr3_nt: TGCAGTGCTAGCCCTGGACGGAATAATGAAAAACTGTTTTTT

v_call: TRBV5-1
d_call: NA
j_call: TRBJ2-1
clone_size: NA
cdr3_length: 14
cdr3_aa: CASSLDGGFNEQFF
cdr3_nt: TGCGCCAGCAGCTTGGATGGGGGTTTCAATGAGCAGTTCTTC

v_call: TRBV6-2/TRBV6-3
d_call: TRBD1
j_call: TRBJ2-1
clone_size: many
cdr3_length: 14
cdr3_aa: CASLQGQGYNEQFF
cdr3_nt: TGTGCCAGCCTCCAGGGACAGGGCTACAATGAGCAGTTCTTC

v_call: TRBV4-3
d_call: TRBD1
j_call: TRBJ2-7
clone_size: NA
cdr3_length: 15
cdr3_aa: CASSQDMRGRREQYF
cdr3_nt: TGCGCCAGCAGCCAAGATATGAGGGGGCGAAGGGAGCAGTACTTC

v_call: TRBV6-5
d_call: TRBD2
j_call: TRBJ2-3
clone_size: few
cdr3_length: 16
cdr3_aa: CASTTGVRGGVDTQYF
cdr3_nt: TGTGCCAGCACAACTGGGGTTCGGGGGGGTGTAGATACGCAGTATTTT

v_call: TRBV9
d_call: NA
j_call: TRBJ2-1
clone_size: few
cdr3_length: 15
cdr3_aa: CASSVGPQGLNEQFF
cdr3_nt: TGTGCCAGCAGCGTCGGGCCTCAGGGGCTCAATGAGCAGTTCTTC

v_call: TRBV20-1
d_call: TRBD2
j_call: TRBJ2-7
clone_size: NA
cdr3_length: 14
cdr3_aa: CSARGRGGPLEQYF
cdr3_nt: TGCAGTGCTAGAGGTCGCGGGGGGCCCCTCGAGCAGTACTTC

v_call: TRBV3-1
d_call: NA
j_call: TRBJ2-7
clone_size: NA
cdr3_length: 14
cdr3_aa: CASSGKQRGYEQYF
cdr3_nt: TGTGCCAGCAGCGGGAAACAGAGGGGCTACGAGCAGTACTTC

v_call: TRBV11-2
d_call: TRBD2
j_call: TRBJ2-3
clone_size: few
cdr3_length: 17
cdr3_aa: CASSSTSGGAKTDTQYF
cdr3_nt: TGTGCCAGCAGCAGTACTAGCGGGGGGGCCAAGACAGATACGCAGTATTTT

v_call: TRBV2
d_call: TRBD1
j_call: TRBJ2-1
clone_size: few
cdr3_length: 14
cdr3_aa: CASYPGQGYNEQFF
cdr3_nt: TGTGCCAGCTACCCGGGACAGGGCTACAATGAGCAGTTCTTC

v_call: TRBV6-6
d_call: NA
j_call: TRBJ1-1
clone_size: NA
cdr3_length: 13
cdr3_aa: CASRPGLLTEAFF
cdr3_nt: TGTGCCAGCAGGCCGGGGTTACTGACAGAAGCTTTCTTT

v_call: TRBV5-1
d_call: NA
j_call: TRBJ1-2
clone_size: NA
cdr3_length: 14
cdr3_aa: CASSLAGGVRGYTF
cdr3_nt: TGCGCCAGCAGCTTGGCCGGAGGGGTTCGGGGCTACACCTTC

v_call: TRBV5-6
d_call: TRBD1
j_call: TRBJ1-5
clone_size: many
cdr3_length: 15
cdr3_aa: CASSLGQGAGMPQHF
cdr3_nt: TGTGCCAGCAGCTTGGGACAGGGGGCCGGAATGCCCCAGCATTTT

v_call: TRBV28
d_call: NA
j_call: TRBJ2-1
clone_size: NA
cdr3_length: 15
cdr3_aa: CASSSTGRGGNEQFF
cdr3_nt: TGTGCCAGCAGTTCGACAGGGCGGGGAGGCAATGAGCAGTTCTTC

v_call: TRBV27
d_call: NA
j_call: TRBJ1-2
clone_size: few
cdr3_length: 13
cdr3_aa: CASSLGLTDGYTF
cdr3_nt: TGTGCCAGCAGTTTGGGTCTGACCGATGGCTACACCTTC

v_call: TRBV10-3
d_call: NA
j_call: TRBJ2-5
clone_size: NA
cdr3_length: 12
cdr3_aa: CAIGERQETQYF
cdr3_nt: TGTGCCATCGGTGAGCGGCAAGAGACCCAGTACTTC

v_call: TRBV7-2
d_call: NA
j_call: TRBJ1-1
clone_size: NA
cdr3_length: 14
cdr3_aa: CASRLGYLNTEAFF
cdr3_nt: TGTGCCAGCAGATTGGGATACCTGAACACTGAAGCTTTCTTT

v_call: TRBV12-3/TRBV12-4
d_call: NA
j_call: TRBJ1-1
clone_size: NA
cdr3_length: 14
cdr3_aa: CASSVPSAGTEAFF
cdr3_nt: TGTGCCAGCAGTGTACCTAGCGCGGGCACTGAAGCTTTCTTT

v_call: TRBV5-1
d_call: NA
j_call: TRBJ2-3
clone_size: NA
cdr3_length: 17
cdr3_aa: CASSLGGGTRNTDTQYF
cdr3_nt: TGCGCCAGCAGCTTGGGGGGGGGCACAAGAAACACAGATACGCAGTATTTT

v_call: TRBV5-4
d_call: NA
j_call: TRBJ2-6
clone_size: NA
cdr3_length: 18
cdr3_aa: CASRVSGGTLSGANVLTF
cdr3_nt: TGTGCCAGCAGGGTCAGCGGCGGGACCCTCTCTGGGGCCAACGTCCTGACTTTC

v_call: TRBV6-6
d_call: NA
j_call: TRBJ2-5
clone_size: NA
cdr3_length: 14
cdr3_aa: CASSYRALQETQYF
cdr3_nt: TGTGCCAGCAGTTACCGGGCACTTCAAGAGACCCAGTACTTC

v_call: TRBV20-1
d_call: NA
j_call: TRBJ2-7
clone_size: few
cdr3_length: 12
cdr3_aa: CSARVSSYEQYF
cdr3_nt: TGCAGTGCTAGAGTTAGCTCTTACGAGCAGTACTTC

v_call: TRBV27
d_call: TRBD1
j_call: TRBJ2-7
clone_size: NA
cdr3_length: 15
cdr3_aa: CASSQRTGGPYEQYF
cdr3_nt: TGTGCCAGCAGTCAAAGGACAGGGGGGCCCTACGAGCAGTACTTC

v_call: TRBV5-1
d_call: TRBD1
j_call: TRBJ2-7
clone_size: NA
cdr3_length: 15
cdr3_aa: CASSTTATGLDEQYF
cdr3_nt: TGCGCCAGCAGCACAACTGCGACAGGGCTCGACGAGCAGTACTTC

v_call: TRBV5-1
d_call: TRBD1
j_call: TRBJ2-1
clone_size: NA
cdr3_length: 15
cdr3_aa: CASSLEGTGINEQFF
cdr3_nt: TGCGCCAGCAGCTTGGAAGGGACAGGGATCAATGAGCAGTTCTTC

v_call: TRBV12-3/TRBV12-4
d_call: NA
j_call: TRBJ2-5
clone_size: NA
cdr3_length: 14
cdr3_aa: CASSLVANGETQYF
cdr3_nt: TGTGCCAGCAGTTTAGTAGCTAACGGGGAGACCCAGTACTTC

v_call: TRBV4-3
d_call: NA
j_call: TRBJ2-7
clone_size: few
cdr3_length: 13
cdr3_aa: CASSQAGRIEQYF
cdr3_nt: TGCGCCAGCAGCCAAGCGGGACGGATCGAGCAGTACTTC

v_call: TRBV2
d_call: NA
j_call: TRBJ2-5
clone_size: few
cdr3_length: 14
cdr3_aa: CASSYTTGRETQYF
cdr3_nt: TGTGCCAGCAGTTATACGACAGGACGGGAGACCCAGTACTTC

v_call: TRBV6-6
d_call: NA
j_call: TRBJ1-2
clone_size: NA
cdr3_length: 13
cdr3_aa: CASLGTTYYGYTF
cdr3_nt: TGTGCCAGCCTTGGGACAACTTACTATGGCTACACCTTC

v_call: TRBV9
d_call: NA
j_call: TRBJ1-2
clone_size: NA
cdr3_length: 13
cdr3_aa: CASSLRQDGGYTF
cdr3_nt: TGTGCCAGCAGCCTTCGACAGGATGGTGGTTACACCTTC

v_call: TRBV2
d_call: NA
j_call: TRBJ1-6
clone_size: few
cdr3_length: 15
cdr3_aa: CASRESSRLRLFIHF
cdr3_nt: TGTGCCAGCCGAGAGAGCAGTCGATTAAGACTTTTCATCCACTTT

v_call: TRBV12-5
d_call: TRBD2
j_call: TRBJ2-7
clone_size: few
cdr3_length: 16
cdr3_aa: CASGLVLLAGSYEQYF
cdr3_nt: TGTGCTAGTGGTTTGGTACTGCTAGCGGGGTCCTACGAGCAGTACTTC

v_call: TRBV21-1
d_call: NA
j_call: TRBJ1-2
clone_size: once
cdr3_length: 16
cdr3_aa: CASSEYAGPRGYGYTF
cdr3_nt: TGTGCCAGCAGCGAATACGCAGGTCCAAGGGGCTATGGCTACACCTTC

v_call: TRBV25-1
d_call: TRBD2
j_call: TRBJ2-1
clone_size: NA
cdr3_length: 15
cdr3_aa: CASSHSGAWGNEQFF
cdr3_nt: TGTGCCAGCAGCCACAGCGGGGCCTGGGGCAATGAGCAGTTCTTC

v_call: TRBV7-9
d_call: NA
j_call: TRBJ1-5
clone_size: NA
cdr3_length: 15
cdr3_aa: CASSLTGFGNQPQHF
cdr3_nt: TGTGCCAGCAGCTTAACTGGGTTTGGCAATCAGCCCCAGCATTTT